What follows is one T cell receptor (beta chain) and its context. Its antigen is currently unknown. The data are from a study of regulatory T cells in long-lasting Graves disease. Study results and limitations: Those with persistent disease had in common more public clonotypes (about 2,500) than new patients (approximately 970).

CDR3 length: 17 amino acids. J gave up 8 bases and V 0 bases, and 11 bases lay outside the gene matches. Germline-derived CDR1 and CDR2 are SQVTM and ANQGSEA. Both iRepertoire HTBI primers and Arm-PCR of CDR3 regions were used to build the TCR beta libraries. In the original processing: The identification of approximately 62 TRBV and approximately 13 TRBJ segments was made across samples. TCRdb reanalysed the multiplex PCR reads using MiXCR and keeps one entry per CDR3 protein. What appears here as the V and J calls and clone size reflects TCRdb's work, not the paper's. The sample lists hundreds of thousands of distinct CDR3 sequences; roughly a sixth were seen once. Regarding time point: newly diagnosed GD, antithyroid drugs for less than 3 months. Extracted RNA from PBMCs served as the source of the TCR library.

The V gene is TRBV29-1, the J gene TRBJ2-1; TRBD2 matches 12 bases. Sequences were derived from peripheral blood mononuclear cells (PBMCs), sampled at new diagnosis, from a patient treated with antithyroid drugs. The TCR sequence derives from a female donor with Graves disease. CDR3 bases: TGCAGCGTTGAAGATCTGGGGCTAGCGGGAGGGCCCCATGAGCAGTTCTTC. Translation: CSVEDLGLAGGPHEQFF.